This T cell receptor (beta chain) was captured in a study of T cell repertoires in cytomegalovirus infection. About the study: Alongside well-studied HLA-B-restricted CMV epitopes, recently identified HLA-C-restricted CMV epitopes were also used. CMV infection plus the matching HLA type was flagged by public TCR beta signatures.

Whole-study results and caveats: In two of eight donors, the top clonotype was HLA-C-restricted CMV-specific. Individuals carrying CMV plus the relevant HLA were identified by cumulative frequency of public TCR beta families.

CDR3 length: 12 residues. The germline V gene has CDR1 DFQATT and CDR2 SNEGSKA (reference sequence). V shed 1 base, J shed 6 bases, and the junction held 3 bases outside the gene matches. This clonotype was picked up a small number of times. The antigen is not known. TCRdb redid the calling of the reads with MiXCR, one entry per CDR3 protein. This sample yields around 25,000 distinct CDR3 sequences, of which 20% to 25% are seen a single time; about 90% belongs to the top ten. The genes are TRBV20-1 and TRBJ2-7; the match to TRBD2 covers 7 bases. This receptor was taken from a human donor in good health (CMV status not recorded). Some clones in this sample may be carry-over from other donors' samples. The input for sequencing was CD8+ T cells from cultured PBMCs, taken from culture after CMV antigen stimulation. CDR3 DNA: TGCAGTGCTAGAGTGACGGGAGGCGAGCAGTACTTC. Its translation is CSARVTGGEQYF.